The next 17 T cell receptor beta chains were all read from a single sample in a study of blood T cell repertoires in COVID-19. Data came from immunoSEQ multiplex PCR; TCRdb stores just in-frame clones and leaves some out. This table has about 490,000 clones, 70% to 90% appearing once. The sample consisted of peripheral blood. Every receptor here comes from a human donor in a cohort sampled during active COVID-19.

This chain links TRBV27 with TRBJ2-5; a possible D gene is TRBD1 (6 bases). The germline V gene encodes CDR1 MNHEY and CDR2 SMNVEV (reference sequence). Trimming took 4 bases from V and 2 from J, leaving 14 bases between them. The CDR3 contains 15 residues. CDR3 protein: CASSSYRTVQETQYF. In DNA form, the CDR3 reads TGTGCCAGCAGTTCGTACCGGACAGTACAAGAGACCCAGTACTTC.

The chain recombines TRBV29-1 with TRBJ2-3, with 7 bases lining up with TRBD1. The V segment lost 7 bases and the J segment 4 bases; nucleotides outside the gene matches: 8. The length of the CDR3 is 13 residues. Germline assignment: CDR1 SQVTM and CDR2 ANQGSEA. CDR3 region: CSATTGNPDTQYF. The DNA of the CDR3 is TGCAGCGCAACGACAGGGAACCCAGATACGCAGTATTTT.

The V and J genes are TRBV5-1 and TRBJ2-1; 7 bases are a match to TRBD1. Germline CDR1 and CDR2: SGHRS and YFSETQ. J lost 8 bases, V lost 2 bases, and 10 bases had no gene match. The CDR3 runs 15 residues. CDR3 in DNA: TGCGCCAGCAGCTTTTTAGCTAGGGGGCCTGATGAGCAGTTCTTC. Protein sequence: CASSFLARGPDEQFF.

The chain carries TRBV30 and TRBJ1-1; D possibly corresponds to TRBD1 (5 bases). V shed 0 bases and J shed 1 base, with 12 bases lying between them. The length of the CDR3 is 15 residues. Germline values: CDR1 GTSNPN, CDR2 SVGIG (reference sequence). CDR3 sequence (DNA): TGTGCCTGGAGTGTGGCTGGTAGGGGGAACACTGAAGCTTTCTTT. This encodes CAWSVAGRGNTEAFF.

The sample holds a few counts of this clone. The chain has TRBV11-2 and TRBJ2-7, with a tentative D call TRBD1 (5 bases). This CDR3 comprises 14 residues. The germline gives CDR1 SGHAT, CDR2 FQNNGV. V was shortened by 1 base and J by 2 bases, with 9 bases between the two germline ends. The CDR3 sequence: CASSLVTGPYEQYF. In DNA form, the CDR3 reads TGTGCCAGCAGCTTAGTTACAGGACCCTACGAGCAGTACTTC.

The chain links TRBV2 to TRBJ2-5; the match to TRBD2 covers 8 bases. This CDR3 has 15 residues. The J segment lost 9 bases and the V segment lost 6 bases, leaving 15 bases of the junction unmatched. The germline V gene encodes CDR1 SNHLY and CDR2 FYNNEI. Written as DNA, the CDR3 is TGTGCCAGCAGGAAGGGACTAGGGGTACTAGTGGCCCAGTACTTC. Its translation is CASRKGLGVLVAQYF.

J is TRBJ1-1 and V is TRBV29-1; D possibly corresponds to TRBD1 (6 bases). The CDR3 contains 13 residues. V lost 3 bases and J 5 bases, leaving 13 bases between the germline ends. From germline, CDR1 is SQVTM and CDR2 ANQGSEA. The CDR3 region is CSVDGGVWTEAFF. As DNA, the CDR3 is TGCAGCGTTGATGGGGGCGTATGGACTGAAGCTTTCTTT.

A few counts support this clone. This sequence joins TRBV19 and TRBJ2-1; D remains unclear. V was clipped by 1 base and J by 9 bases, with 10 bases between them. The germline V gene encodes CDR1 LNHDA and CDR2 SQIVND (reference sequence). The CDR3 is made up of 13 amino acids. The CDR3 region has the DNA TGTGCCAGTAGTATAGCTGTAACCGGTGAGCAGTTCTTC. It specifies CASSIAVTGEQFF.

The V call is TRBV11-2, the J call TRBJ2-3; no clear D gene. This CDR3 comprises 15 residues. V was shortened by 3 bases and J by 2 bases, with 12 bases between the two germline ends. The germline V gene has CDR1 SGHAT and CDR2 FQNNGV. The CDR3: CASSFSPGSTDTQYF. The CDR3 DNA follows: TGTGCCAGCAGCTTTTCCCCAGGCTCCACAGATACGCAGTATTTT.

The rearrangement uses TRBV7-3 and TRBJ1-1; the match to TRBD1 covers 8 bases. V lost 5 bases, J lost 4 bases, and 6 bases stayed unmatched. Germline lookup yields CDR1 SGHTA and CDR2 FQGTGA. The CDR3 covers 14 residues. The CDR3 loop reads CASSPGGLSTEAFF. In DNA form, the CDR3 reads TGTGCCAGCAGCCCAGGGGGCTTGAGCACTGAAGCTTTCTTT.

CDR3 nucleotide sequence: TGTGCCTGGAGTGGGGGGACTAGCAGGACTCGGGATACGCAGTATTTT. Protein product: CAWSGGTSRTRDTQYF. V and J are TRBV30 and TRBJ2-3; 9 bases match TRBD2. Germline V CDR1 and CDR2: GTSNPN, SVGIG (reference sequence). J gave up 6 bases and V 1 base, and 11 bases lay outside the gene matches. This CDR3 region has 16 residues.

CDR3 nucleotide sequence: TGTGCCAGCAGTGAAGGACACCTTCGGGAGACCCAGTACTTC. It is translated as CASSEGHLRETQYF. V and J are TRBV2 and TRBJ2-5; D gene unclear. Trimming removed 1 base at V and 5 bases at J, with 11 bases between. CDR1 is SNHLY, CDR2 FYNNEI, per germline. This CDR3 spans 14 amino acids.

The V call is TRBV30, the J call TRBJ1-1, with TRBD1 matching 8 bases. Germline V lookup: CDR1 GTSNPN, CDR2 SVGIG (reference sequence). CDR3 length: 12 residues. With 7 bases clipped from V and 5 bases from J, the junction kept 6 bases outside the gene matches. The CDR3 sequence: CASDRVGTEAFF. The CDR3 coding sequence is TGTGCCTCGGACAGGGTGGGGACTGAAGCTTTCTTT.

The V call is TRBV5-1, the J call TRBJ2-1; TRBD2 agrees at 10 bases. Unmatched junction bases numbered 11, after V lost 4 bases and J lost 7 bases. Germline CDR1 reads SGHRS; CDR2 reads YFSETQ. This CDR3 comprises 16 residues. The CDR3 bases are TGCGCCAGCAGCCAAAATCCTAGCGGGGGAACAAATGAGCAGTTCTTC. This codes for CASSQNPSGGTNEQFF.

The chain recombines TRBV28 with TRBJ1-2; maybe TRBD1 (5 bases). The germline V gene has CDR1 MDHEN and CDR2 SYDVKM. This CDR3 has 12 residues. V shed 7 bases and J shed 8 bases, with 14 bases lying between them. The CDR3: CASTGRGWGYTF. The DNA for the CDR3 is TGTGCCAGCACTGGTCGGGGGTGGGGCTACACCTTC.

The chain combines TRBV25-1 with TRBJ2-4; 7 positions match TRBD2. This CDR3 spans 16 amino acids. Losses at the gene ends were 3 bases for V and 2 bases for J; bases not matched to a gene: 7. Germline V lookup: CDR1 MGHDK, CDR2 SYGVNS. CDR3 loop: CASSDLAVSTKNIQYF. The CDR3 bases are TGTGCCAGCAGTGACCTAGCGGTTAGCACCAAAAACATTCAGTACTTC.

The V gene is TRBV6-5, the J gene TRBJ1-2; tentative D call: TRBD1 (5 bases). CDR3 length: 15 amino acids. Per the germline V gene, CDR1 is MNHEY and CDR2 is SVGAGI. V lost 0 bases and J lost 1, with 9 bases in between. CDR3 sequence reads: CASSYSGGDNYGYTF. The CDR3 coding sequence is TGTGCCAGCAGTTACTCGGGGGGGGATAACTATGGCTACACCTTC.